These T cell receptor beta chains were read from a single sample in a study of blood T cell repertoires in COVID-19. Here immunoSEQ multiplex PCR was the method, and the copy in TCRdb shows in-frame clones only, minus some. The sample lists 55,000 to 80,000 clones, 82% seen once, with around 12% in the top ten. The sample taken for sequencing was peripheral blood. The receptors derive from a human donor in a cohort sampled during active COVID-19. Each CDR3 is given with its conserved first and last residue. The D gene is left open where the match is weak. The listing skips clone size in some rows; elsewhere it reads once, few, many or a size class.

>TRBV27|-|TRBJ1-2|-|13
TGTGCCAGCAGTTTAACAGGGCAGGGTGGCTACACCTTC
CASSLTGQGGYTF
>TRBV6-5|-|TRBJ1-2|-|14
TGTGCCAGCAGTTACTCGCGGGGAGGCTATGGCTACACCTTC
CASSYSRGGYGYTF
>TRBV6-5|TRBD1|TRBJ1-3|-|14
TGTGCCAGCAGGACAGGGGTCTCTGGAAACACCATATATTTT
CASRTGVSGNTIYF
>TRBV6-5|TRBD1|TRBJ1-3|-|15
TGTGCCAGCAGTTACGCGAGACAGGGGGGAAACACCATATATTTT
CASSYARQGGNTIYF
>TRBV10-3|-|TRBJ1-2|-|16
TGTGCCATCAGCCAGCCCGACAGTAAGGTCGACTATGGCTACACCTTC
CAISQPDSKVDYGYTF
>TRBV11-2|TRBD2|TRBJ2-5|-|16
TGTGCCAGCAGCCGGCGCAGCGGGGGGTTCCGAGAGACCCAGTACTTC
CASSRRSGGFRETQYF
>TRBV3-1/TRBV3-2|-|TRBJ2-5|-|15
TGTGCCAGCAGCCCACAAGGGGTTAGGGGTGAGACCCAGTACTTC
CASSPQGVRGETQYF
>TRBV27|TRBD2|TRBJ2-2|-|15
TGTGCCAGCAGCCCTCTAGCGGGGAACACCGGGGAGCTGTTTTTT
CASSPLAGNTGELFF
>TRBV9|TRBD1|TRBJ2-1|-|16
TGTGCCAGCAGCCCCCTAGAGGACAGGGAATTCAATGAGCAGTTCTTC
CASSPLEDREFNEQFF
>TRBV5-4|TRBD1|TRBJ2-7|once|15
TGTGCCAGCAGACCCTCGGGACAGGGGTCATACGAGCAGTACTTC
CASRPSGQGSYEQYF
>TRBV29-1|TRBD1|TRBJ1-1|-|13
TGCAGCGCCTCCCCGGACAGGGTGGGGAGGGCTTTCTTT
CSASPDRVGRAFF
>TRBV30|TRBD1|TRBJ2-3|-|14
TGTGCCTGGCTCCGGGACAGGGGGCTAGATACGCAGTATTTT
CAWLRDRGLDTQYF
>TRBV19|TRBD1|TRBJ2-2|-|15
TGTGCCAGTAGTAGAGGACAGGGGAACACCGGGGAGCTGTTTTTT
CASSRGQGNTGELFF
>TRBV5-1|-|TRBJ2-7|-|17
TGCGCCAGCAGCTTGGCGACAGGTTTCAGCTTAACCTACGAGCAGTACTTC
CASSLATGFSLTYEQYF
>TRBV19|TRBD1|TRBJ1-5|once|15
TGTGCCAGTAGTATTGAGACAGGGCTTGGTCAGCCCCAGCATTTT
CASSIETGLGQPQHF
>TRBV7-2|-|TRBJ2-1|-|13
TGTGCCAGCAGCTGGCCCCCCTACAATGAGCAGTTCTTC
CASSWPPYNEQFF
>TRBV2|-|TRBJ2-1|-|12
TGTGCCAGCAGCCTACAGGGTTATGAGCAGTTCTTC
CASSLQGYEQFF
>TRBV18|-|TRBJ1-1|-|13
TGTGCCAGCTCACTGCAGGAGAACACTGAAGCTTTCTTT
CASSLQENTEAFF
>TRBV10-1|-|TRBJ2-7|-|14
TGCGCCAGCAGTGAGTCTGGCGGAGCGGGCGAGCAGTACTTC
CASSESGGAGEQYF
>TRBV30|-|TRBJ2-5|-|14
TGTGCCTGGAGCCCCTCGGGGGTTATAGAGACCCAGTACTTC
CAWSPSGVIETQYF
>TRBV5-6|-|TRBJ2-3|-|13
TGTGCCAGCAGCCTAACCCTGAGGGAGACGCAGTATTTT
CASSLTLRETQYF
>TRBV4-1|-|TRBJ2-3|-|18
TGCGCCAGCAGCCCATCTTTTCTGACTAGTGGGAGCACAGATACGCAGTATTTT
CASSPSFLTSGSTDTQYF
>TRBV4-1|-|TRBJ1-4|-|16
TGCGCCAGCAGCCAAGAGAGAAGGCGGGAGAATGAAAAACTGTTTTTT
CASSQERRRENEKLFF
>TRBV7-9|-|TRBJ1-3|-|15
TGTGCCAGCAGCTTAGAGGGGTTCTCTGGAAACACCATATATTTT
CASSLEGFSGNTIYF
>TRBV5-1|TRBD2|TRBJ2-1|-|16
TGCGCCAGCAGCGCGCTAGGCGGGGGGGGGCTCAATGAGCAGTTCTTC
CASSALGGGGLNEQFF
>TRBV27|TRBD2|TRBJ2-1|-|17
TGTGCCAGCAGTTCCCCGGGACTAGCCAGCTCCTACAATGAGCAGTTCTTC
CASSSPGLASSYNEQFF
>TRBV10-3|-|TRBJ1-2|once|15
TGTGCCGTCAGGGAAGGGGAGGCCATCCGCTATGGCTACACCTTC
CAVREGEAIRYGYTF